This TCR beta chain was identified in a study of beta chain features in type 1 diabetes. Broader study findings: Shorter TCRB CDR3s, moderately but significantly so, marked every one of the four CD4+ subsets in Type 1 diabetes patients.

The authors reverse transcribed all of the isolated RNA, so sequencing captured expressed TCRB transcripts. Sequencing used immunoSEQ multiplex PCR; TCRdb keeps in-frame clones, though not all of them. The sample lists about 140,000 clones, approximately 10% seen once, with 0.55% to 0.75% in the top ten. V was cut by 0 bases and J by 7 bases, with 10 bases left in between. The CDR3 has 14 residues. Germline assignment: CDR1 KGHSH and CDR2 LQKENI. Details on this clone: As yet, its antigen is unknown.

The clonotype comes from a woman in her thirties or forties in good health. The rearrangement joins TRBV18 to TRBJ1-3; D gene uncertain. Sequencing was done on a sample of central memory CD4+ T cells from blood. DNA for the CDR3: TGTGCCAGCTCACCACCTGGGCCCCGCAACACCATATATTTT. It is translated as CASSPPGPRNTIYF.